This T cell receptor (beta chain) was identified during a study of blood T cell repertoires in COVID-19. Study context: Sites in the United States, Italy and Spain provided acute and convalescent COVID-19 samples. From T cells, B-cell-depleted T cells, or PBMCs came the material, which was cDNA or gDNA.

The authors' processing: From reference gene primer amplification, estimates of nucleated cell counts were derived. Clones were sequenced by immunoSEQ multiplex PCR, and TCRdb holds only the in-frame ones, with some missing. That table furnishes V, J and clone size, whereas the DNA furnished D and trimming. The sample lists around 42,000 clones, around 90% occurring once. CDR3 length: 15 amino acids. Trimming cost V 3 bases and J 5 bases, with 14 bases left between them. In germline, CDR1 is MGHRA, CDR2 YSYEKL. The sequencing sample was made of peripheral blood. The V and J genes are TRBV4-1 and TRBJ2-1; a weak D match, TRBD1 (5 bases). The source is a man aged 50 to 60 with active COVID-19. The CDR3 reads CASSQGRTRDNEQFF. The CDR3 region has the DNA TGCGCCAGCAGCCAGGGGCGCACCCGTGACAATGAGCAGTTCTTC.